Below, 26 T cell receptor beta chains from the same sample are listed, as sequenced in a study of shared clonotypes between healthy human individuals. Positive CCR7 selection of CD45RO-negative cells yielded the naive CD8 cells, and terminally differentiated effector memory CD45RA+ cells were excluded. The assay was immunoSEQ multiplex PCR, and TCRdb's table has in-frame clones only and misses some. The data hold about 2.1 million clones, with approximately 94% observed a single time. The source material was naive CD8+ T cells from PBMCs. Receptors were obtained from a man in his late teens or twenties in good health. Some clones in this sample may be carry-over from other donors' samples.

CDR3 loop: CASSFLVSSAIYEQYF. The CDR3 region has the DNA TGTGCCAGCAGTTTTTTGGTTTCTAGCGCGATATACGAGCAGTACTTC. The chain combines TRBV28 with TRBJ2-7; D is perhaps TRBD2 (6 bases). V was shortened by 3 bases and J by 4 bases, with 19 bases between the two germline ends. This CDR3 has 16 residues. Germline CDR1 is MDHEN and CDR2 is SYDVKM.

The chain carries TRBV27 and TRBJ2-1; 11 bases fit TRBD2. The CDR3 spans 16 residues. The V segment lost 5 bases and the J segment 2 bases; nucleotides outside the gene matches: 5. CDR1 is MNHEY, CDR2 SMNVEV, per germline (reference sequence). The CDR3 protein is CASSPSTSGTYNEQFF. In nucleotides, the CDR3 is TGTGCCAGCAGTCCCTCGACTAGCGGGACCTACAATGAGCAGTTCTTC.

V usage is TRBV7-9 and J usage is TRBJ2-7, with 8 bases lining up with TRBD1. The germline V gene has CDR1 SEHNR and CDR2 FQNEAQ (reference sequence). The CDR3 loop spans 16 amino acids. V trimming: 5 bases; J trimming: 1 base; junction bases outside the gene matches: 10. CDR3 coding DNA: TGTGCCAGCAGCGCGACAGGGGCAGGGAGATCCTACGAGCAGTACTTC. Its protein is CASSATGAGRSYEQYF.

The chain links TRBV28 to TRBJ1-1; D is perhaps TRBD1 (5 bases). V lost 7 bases and J 11 bases, leaving 20 bases between the germline ends. The CDR3 is 13 residues long. The germline gives CDR1 MDHEN, CDR2 SYDVKM. The CDR3 DNA reads as TGTGCCAGCACCTTGGGCGCGGGGGATTTCGCTTTCTTT. This gives the protein CASTLGAGDFAFF.

This clone was seen more than once but under ten times. The V gene is TRBV29-1, the J gene TRBJ1-1; no clear D gene. Trimming removed 1 base from V and 8 bases from J, with 5 bases in between. This CDR3 region has 10 residues. Germline CDR1 is SQVTM and CDR2 is ANQGSEA. The CDR3 here is CSVEGPEAFF. CDR3 DNA: TGCAGCGTTGAAGGCCCGGAAGCTTTCTTT.

The chain recombines TRBV5-4 with TRBJ2-1; D remains ambiguous. This CDR3 has 15 residues. Germline V lookup: CDR1 SGHNT, CDR2 YYREEE (reference sequence). V was shortened by 1 base and J by 5 bases, with 13 bases between the two germline ends. CDR3 in DNA: TGTGCCAGCAGCTTGAAGGTCGGAGTACACAATGAGCAGTTCTTC. Residues: CASSLKVGVHNEQFF.

This clone has only one observation. The genes are TRBV4-1 and TRBJ2-5; D is undetermined. Trimming left V 4 bases short and J 0 bases short, with 18 bases between. CDR1 and CDR2 (germline): MGHRA, YSYEKL. The CDR3 runs to 17 residues. This CDR3 is CASSPSERSQYQETQYF. In nucleotides, the CDR3 is TGCGCCAGCAGCCCGAGCGAGCGCAGCCAGTACCAAGAGACCCAGTACTTC.

The chain is built from TRBV27 and TRBJ2-1; D remains ambiguous. V was shortened by 5 bases and J by 8 bases, with 10 bases between the two germline ends. This CDR3 has 12 residues. Germline assignment: CDR1 MNHEY and CDR2 SMNVEV (reference sequence). The CDR3 is CASSQRWDEQFF. The CDR3 bases are TGTGCCAGCAGTCAACGGTGGGATGAGCAGTTCTTC.

The CDR3 region has the DNA TGTGCCAACGCAATAGCGCCATACGAGCAGTACTTC. This translates into CANAIAPYEQYF. The V call is TRBV2, the J call TRBJ2-7, with D perhaps TRBD2 (5 bases). V was trimmed by 10 bases and J by 4 bases, leaving 14 bases between them. Germline V lookup: CDR1 SNHLY, CDR2 FYNNEI. The CDR3 runs to 12 residues.

The chain combines TRBV9 with TRBJ1-2; weak D call: TRBD1 (5 bases). Per germline, CDR1 SGDLS and CDR2 YYNGEE. The CDR3 is made up of 14 amino acids. Trimming stripped 4 bases from V and 4 bases from J, with 14 bases between. DNA for the CDR3: TGTGCCAGCAGCCCCGGGAGGGGCAGCTATGGCTACACCTTC. Translating gives CASSPGRGSYGYTF.

This clone has a single count. The chain recombines TRBV7-9 with TRBJ1-1; D is possibly TRBD1 (5 bases). Germline V gene sequence: CDR1 SEHNR, CDR2 FQNEAQ (reference sequence). The CDR3 consists of 12 residues. Trimming shortened V by 2 bases and J by 10 bases, and 11 bases separated the two germline ends. The CDR3, as DNA: TGTGCCAGCAGCTTACCCCTGGGGCCAGCTTTCTTT. It is translated as CASSLPLGPAFF.

The chain carries TRBV29-1 and TRBJ2-3, with no clear D. V dropped 6 bases and J dropped 2 bases, with 3 bases sitting between them. From germline, CDR1 is SQVTM and CDR2 ANQGSEA. The CDR3 is 10 amino acids. The DNA of the CDR3 is TGCAGCGTCCCCACAGATACGCAGTATTTT. Amino acid sequence: CSVPTDTQYF.

This rearrangement joins TRBV6-1 to TRBJ2-7, with 7 nucleotides matching TRBD2. V lost 8 bases, J lost 3 bases, and 7 bases stayed unmatched. Germline V CDR1 and CDR2: MNHNS, SASEGT. The CDR3 has 13 residues. DNA for the CDR3: TGTGCCAGCTCCGCTGGGACTAACTACGAGCAGTACTTC. This translates into CASSAGTNYEQYF.

The chain joins TRBV13 to TRBJ2-5, with D maybe TRBD1 (7 bases). There are 17 residues in the CDR3. The germline V gene encodes CDR1 PRHDT and CDR2 FYEKMQ (reference sequence). V lost 3 bases and J lost 2, with 19 bases in between. CDR3 sequence reads: CASSFKGGGAGQETQYF. CDR3 DNA: TGTGCCAGCAGCTTCAAAGGAGGGGGCGCGGGGCAAGAGACCCAGTACTTC.

Concerning this clone itself: A junction end diverges from the germline sequence, so it may reflect a read error. V and J are TRBV28 and TRBJ2-7; D might be TRBD2 (5 bases). The CDR3 has 14 residues. CDR1 and CDR2 from the germline V gene are MDHEN and SYDVKM. CDR3 sequence (DNA): TGTGCCGGCAGTTTGGAGCTAGCTACCTACGAGCAGTACTTC. Amino acids: CAGSLELATYEQYF.

This chain joins TRBV27 and TRBJ2-6; 9 positions match TRBD1. The ends lost 9 bases at V and 2 bases at J; junction bases unmatched: 8. CDR1 MNHEY and CDR2 SMNVEV come from the germline V gene (reference sequence). The CDR3 runs 16 residues. CDR3 sequence: CASRPGTGTGANVLTF. CDR3 DNA: TGTGCCAGTCGTCCCGGGACAGGGACTGGGGCCAACGTCCTGACTTTC. Looking up the rest from reference TRBV27 and TRBJ2-6 gives the full variable domain: EAQVTQNPRYLITVTGKKLTVTCSQNMNHEYMSWYRQDPGLGLRQIYYSMNVEVTDKGDVPEGYKVSRKEKRNFPLILESPSPNQTSLYFCASRPGTGTGANVLTFGAGSRLTVL.

The chain links TRBV5-6 to TRBJ2-3; TRBD2 matches 11 bases. The CDR3 totals 16 residues. Germline V gene lookup returns CDR1 SGHDT and CDR2 YYEEEE. V shed 4 bases, J shed 5 bases, and the junction held 9 bases outside the gene matches. The CDR3 DNA is TGTGCCAGCAGCACTGGGACTAGCGGTACTAGAGATACGCAGTATTTT. Its protein product is CASSTGTSGTRDTQYF.

J is TRBJ2-1 and V is TRBV7-6; no clear D. The V end lost 1 base, the J end lost 4 bases, and 17 bases lay between the germline ends. Germline V gene sequence: CDR1 SGHVS, CDR2 FNYEAQ. The CDR3 runs to 17 residues. Here the CDR3 reads CASSLEDRAGIYNEQFF. The CDR3, as DNA: TGTGCCAGCAGCTTAGAGGATCGGGCAGGAATTTACAATGAGCAGTTCTTC.

CDR3 protein: CASSLNAGGWTEQYF. The DNA of the CDR3 is TGTGCCAGCAGCTTGAATGCAGGGGGATGGACCGAGCAGTACTTC. The chain couples TRBV5-4 to TRBJ2-7; TRBD1 matches at 7 bases. Germline assignment: CDR1 SGHNT and CDR2 YYREEE (reference sequence). The ends lost 1 base at V and 6 bases at J; junction bases unmatched: 10. CDR3 length equals 15 residues. The entire variable domain, with the rest obtained from reference TRBV5-4 and TRBJ2-7, is as follows: ETGVTQSPTHLIKTRGQQVTLRCSSQSGHNTVSWYQQALGQGPQFIFQYYREEENGRGNFPPRFSGLQFPNYSSELNVNALELDDSALYLCASSLNAGGWTEQYFGPGTRLTVT.

This chain connects TRBV5-1 to TRBJ1-2, with 8 bases that match TRBD1. The ends lost 4 bases at V and 1 base at J; junction bases unmatched: 18. Germline assignment: CDR1 SGHRS and CDR2 YFSETQ. CDR3 length: 19 residues. Written as DNA, the CDR3 is TGCGCCAGCAGCCCAACCGTGGGCAGGGGGCTTATTGGTAACTATGGCTACACCTTC. This encodes CASSPTVGRGLIGNYGYTF.

The gene calls are TRBV7-3 and TRBJ1-1, with TRBD1 as a possible D gene (6 bases). Trimming stripped 6 bases from V and 1 base from J, with 15 bases between. The CDR3 covers 15 residues. From germline, CDR1 is SGHTA and CDR2 FQGTGA. The CDR3 nucleotides are TGTGCCAGCAGTCCGACAGGCTATAAGAACACTGAAGCTTTCTTT. Its protein product is CASSPTGYKNTEAFF.

The rearrangement uses TRBV30 and TRBJ2-1; the D is unclear. Germline CDR1 GTSNPN, CDR2 SVGIG (reference sequence). The CDR3 contains 11 residues. V lost 2 bases to trimming and J lost 8 bases, with 7 bases between them. This CDR3 reads CAWSIGHEQFF. CDR3 nucleotide sequence: TGTGCCTGGAGTATCGGTCATGAGCAGTTCTTC.

The chain uses TRBV4-1 and TRBJ1-2, with 9 bases fitting TRBD1. Germline lookup yields CDR1 MGHRA and CDR2 YSYEKL. The V segment lost 3 bases and the J segment 8 bases; nucleotides outside the gene matches: 7. This CDR3 region has 14 residues. Written as DNA, the CDR3 is TGCGCCAGCAGCCAGAGGGGACAGGGAAGCGGCTACACCTTC. It encodes CASSQRGQGSGYTF.

The V and J genes are TRBV29-1 and TRBJ2-3, with a possible D match to TRBD2 (6 bases). This CDR3 comprises 12 residues. Germline CDR1 SQVTM, CDR2 ANQGSEA. Between the trimmed V and J ends, which lost 7 bases and 14 bases, there was a span of 22 bases. The CDR3 is CSAMPSEGHAYF. The CDR3 nucleotides are TGCAGCGCCATGCCCTCGGAGGGCCATGCGTATTTT.

DNA of the CDR3: TGTGCCAGCAGCTCGTGGGCGGGAGAGACCCAGTACTTC. Amino acids: CASSSWAGETQYF. The chain joins TRBV11-3 to TRBJ2-5; tentatively, D is TRBD2 (5 bases). CDR3 length: 13 residues. Germline V gene data show CDR1 as SGHNT and CDR2 as YENEEA. The germline V and J ends were trimmed by 4 bases and 4 bases, with 10 bases remaining between them. The whole variable domain, remainder taken from reference TRBV11-3 and TRBJ2-5, is EAGVVQSPRYKIIEKKQPVAFWCNPISGHNTLYWYLQNLGQGPELLIRYENEEAVDDSQLPKDRFSAERLKGVDSTLKIQPAELGDSAVYLCASSSWAGETQYFGPGTRLLVL.

The rearrangement uses TRBV9 and TRBJ2-3; D is perhaps TRBD1 or TRBD2 (5 bases each). V shed 0 bases and J shed 2 bases, with 13 bases lying between them. CDR3 length: 16 amino acids. In germline, CDR1 is SGDLS, CDR2 YYNGEE. The CDR3 DNA reads TGTGCCAGCAGCGTAGGGCCAGGGAGTAACACAGATACGCAGTATTTT. It specifies CASSVGPGSNTDTQYF.